Presented here are 30 T cell receptor beta chains from one specimen sequenced in a study of shared clonotypes between healthy human individuals. Generated by immunoSEQ multiplex PCR, the TCRdb table keeps only in-frame clones and is missing some. The sample records around 2.1 million clones, roughly 91% being singletons. Naive-designated CD8 cells lacked CD45RO, were positively enriched for CCR7, and omitted terminally differentiated effector memory CD45RA+ cells. The material sequenced was naive CD8+ T cells from PBMCs. These TCRs come from a man in his late teens or twenties in good health. Some clones in this sample may be carry-over from other donors' samples.

The V call is TRBV2, the J call TRBJ2-7; weak D call: TRBD1 (6 bases). This CDR3 contains 15 residues. The germline V gene encodes CDR1 SNHLY and CDR2 FYNNEI. V was trimmed by 2 bases and J by 0 bases, leaving 11 bases between them. CDR3 sequence: CASSEWTVFSYEQYF. The CDR3 nucleotides are TGTGCCAGCAGTGAATGGACAGTTTTCTCCTACGAGCAGTACTTC.

The J gene is TRBJ2-1, the V gene TRBV9, with TRBD2 matching 7 bases. The CDR3 is 17 amino acids. Trimming cost V 10 bases and J 7 bases; bases outside gene matches: 23. Germline V gives CDR1 SGDLS, CDR2 YYNGEE. DNA of the CDR3: TGTGCCCGCTGCGGGGGAATAGCGGACCTCTTTCGAAATGAGCAGTTCTTC. Translated: CARCGGIADLFRNEQFF. Full variable domain (outside the CDR3, taken from reference TRBV9 and TRBJ2-1): DSGVTQTPKHLITATGQRVTLRCSPRSGDLSVYWYQQSLDQGLQFLIQYYNGEERAKGNILERFSAQQFPDLHSELNLSSLELGDSALYFCARCGGIADLFRNEQFFGPGTRLTVL.

This clone was counted only a few times. The sample has other DNA sequences that encode this CDR3 too. The J gene is TRBJ2-2, the V gene TRBV10-1; no definite D call. The V gene lost 1 base and the J gene lost 5 bases, with 5 bases spanning the gap. CDR3 length equals 13 residues. Germline V gene sequence: CDR1 WNHNN, CDR2 SYGVQD (reference sequence). CDR3 DNA: TGCGCCAGCAGTGAGTGGGTGACCGGGGAGCTGTTTTTT. This translates into CASSEWVTGELFF.

This clone showed up just once. The V gene is TRBV7-9, the J gene TRBJ2-7; 8 nucleotides match TRBD1. This CDR3 has 17 amino acids. The V segment lost 1 base and the J segment 5 bases; nucleotides outside the gene matches: 13. CDR1 and CDR2 from the germline V gene are SEHNR and FQNEAQ (reference sequence). CDR3: CASSLDGRTGRIDEQYF. DNA for the CDR3: TGTGCCAGCAGCTTAGATGGAAGGACAGGGAGAATTGACGAGCAGTACTTC.

The rearrangement uses TRBV7-6 and TRBJ2-7, with D possibly matching TRBD2 (6 bases). This CDR3 has 16 residues. The germline V and J ends were trimmed by 1 base and 4 bases, with 17 bases remaining between them. Germline CDR1 reads SGHVS; CDR2 reads FNYEAQ. The CDR3 here is CASSLEAGQSPYEQYF. The CDR3 DNA is TGTGCCAGCAGCTTAGAGGCGGGGCAAAGCCCTTACGAGCAGTACTTC.

This chain connects TRBV15 to TRBJ2-5, with a possible D match to TRBD1 (5 bases). The V gene lost 8 bases and the J gene lost 3 bases, with 10 bases spanning the gap. Germline CDR1 reads LNHNV; CDR2 reads YYDKDF (reference sequence). The CDR3 covers 12 residues. The CDR3 is CATSAREETQYF. The CDR3 nucleotides read TGTGCCACCTCGGCCAGGGAAGAGACCCAGTACTTC.

This clone appeared once. The V gene is TRBV5-3, the J gene TRBJ2-5; no clear D gene. TRBV5-3 is an open reading frame, and its role is uncertain. The ends were cut back, 2 bases at V and 5 bases at J, with 10 bases in the middle. There are 13 residues in the CDR3. CDR3 nucleotide sequence: TGTGCCAGAAGCTTCACGTTTGTCGAGACCCAGTACTTC. It translates to CARSFTFVETQYF.

The rearrangement joins TRBV10-2 to TRBJ2-7, with D perhaps matching TRBD1 (5 bases). The V end lost 6 bases, the J end lost 0 bases, and 6 bases lay between the germline ends. The germline gives CDR1 WSHSY, CDR2 SAAADI. The CDR3 consists of 12 residues. The CDR3 loop is CASRDNSYEQYF. Here the CDR3 DNA reads TGCGCCAGCAGGGACAACTCCTACGAGCAGTACTTC.

This clone has just one count. The chain is built from TRBV15 and TRBJ2-1; TRBD1 matches at 8 bases. The J segment lost 2 bases and the V segment lost 5 bases, leaving 5 bases of the junction unmatched. The CDR3 length is 15 residues. Germline V CDR1 and CDR2: LNHNV, YYDKDF (reference sequence). The CDR3 region is CATSGYRGAYNEQFF. CDR3 bases: TGTGCCACCAGCGGATACAGGGGGGCCTACAATGAGCAGTTCTTC.

V is TRBV5-1 and J is TRBJ2-1, with TRBD2 identical over 8 bases. The CDR3 consists of 14 residues. Germline V gene lookup returns CDR1 SGHRS and CDR2 YFSETQ. J was trimmed by 8 bases and V by 4 bases; bases with no gene match: 8. The CDR3 protein is CASSTGTSTHEQFF. The CDR3 coding sequence is TGCGCCAGCAGCACCGGGACTAGTACGCATGAGCAGTTCTTC.

This clone was observed a few times. The chain recombines TRBV4-1 with TRBJ1-2; D remains unclear. Looked up from germline, CDR1 is MGHRA and CDR2 is YSYEKL. The CDR3 contains 15 residues. V lost 5 bases and J lost 0, with 13 bases in between. The CDR3 protein is CASSYLRDSNYGYTF. CDR3 coding DNA: TGCGCCAGCAGCTACTTAAGGGATTCTAACTATGGCTACACCTTC.

The chain is built from TRBV28 and TRBJ1-4, with 8 bases aligning to TRBD1. This CDR3 spans 17 amino acids. Germline loops: CDR1 MDHEN, CDR2 SYDVKM. V was clipped by 7 bases and J by 4 bases; unmatched bases: 14. The CDR3 bases are TGTGCCAGCACTACCCCGAGCCTGACAGGGGTTAATGAAAAACTGTTTTTT. Amino acid sequence: CASTTPSLTGVNEKLFF.

The genes are TRBV7-2 and TRBJ2-7; D is uncertain. Germline V gene data show CDR1 as SGHTA and CDR2 as FQGNSA. The CDR3 covers 14 residues. Deletions cut 1 base from V and 0 bases from J, with 7 bases between. The CDR3 spells CASSLVAPSYEQYF. The CDR3 region has the DNA TGTGCCAGCAGCTTAGTGGCACCCTCCTACGAGCAGTACTTC.

Notes on this clone: Other DNA sequences from this sample encode an identical CDR3 as well. The chain carries TRBV30 and TRBJ1-2; a weak D match, TRBD1 (5 bases). V was trimmed by 2 bases and J by 2 bases, leaving 6 bases between them. CDR3 length equals 12 residues. Per germline, CDR1 GTSNPN and CDR2 SVGIG (reference sequence). The CDR3 DNA is TGTGCCTGGAGTTGGGGGAACTATGGCTACACCTTC. It translates to CAWSWGNYGYTF.

V is TRBV7-9 and J is TRBJ2-3; the D gene is possibly TRBD2 (5 bases). CDR3 length equals 15 residues. Germline-derived CDR1 and CDR2 are SEHNR and FQNEAQ (reference sequence). V lost 5 bases, J lost 0 bases, and 12 bases lay in between. Written as DNA, the CDR3 is TGTGCCAGCAGCGAACTAGGCTATAGCACAGATACGCAGTATTTT. Protein product: CASSELGYSTDTQYF.

V usage is TRBV6-6 and J usage is TRBJ2-2; no definite D call. The germline V and J ends were trimmed by 6 bases and 5 bases, with 10 bases remaining between them. Germline CDR1 and CDR2: MNHNY and SVGAGI (reference sequence). This CDR3 contains 13 residues. Here the CDR3 reads CASSLGATGELFF. The CDR3, as DNA: TGTGCCAGCAGCCTGGGTGCGACCGGGGAGCTGTTTTTT.

In the case of this clone: The same CDR3 can be traced to other DNA sequences in this sample. V and J are TRBV4-1 and TRBJ2-7, with D possibly matching TRBD1 (5 bases). Germline V gene sequence: CDR1 MGHRA, CDR2 YSYEKL. V lost 0 bases to trimming and J lost 6 bases, with 18 bases between them. The length of the CDR3 is 16 residues. In nucleotides, the CDR3 is TGCGCCAGCAGCCAAGAAATGGGTCAGGGTCCGGTCGAGCAGTACTTC. Translating gives CASSQEMGQGPVEQYF.

The J gene is TRBJ1-4, the V gene TRBV9; tentatively, D is TRBD1 (5 bases). CDR1 is SGDLS, CDR2 YYNGEE, per germline. The V end lost 4 bases, the J end lost 8 bases, and 15 bases lay between the germline ends. The CDR3 extends over 14 amino acids. The CDR3 region is CASSLTGRGEKLFF. In DNA form, the CDR3 reads TGTGCCAGCAGCCTTACAGGACGGGGCGAAAAACTGTTTTTT.

The V call is TRBV27, the J call TRBJ2-1; either TRBD1 or TRBD2 may fit D (5 bases each). The CDR3 totals 13 residues. CDR1 MNHEY and CDR2 SMNVEV come from the germline V gene (reference sequence). V lost 0 bases to trimming and J lost 8 bases, with 8 bases between them. The CDR3, as DNA: TGTGCCAGCAGTTTATCGACGGGGCATGAGCAGTTCTTC. This sequence encodes CASSLSTGHEQFF.

This rearrangement joins TRBV7-9 to TRBJ2-7, with 7 positions matching TRBD1. Germline V gives CDR1 SEHNR, CDR2 FQNEAQ (reference sequence). V shed 5 bases, J shed 7 bases, and the junction held 11 bases outside the gene matches. This CDR3 contains 14 residues. CDR3 in amino acids: CASSRDREWREQYF. CDR3 nucleotides: TGTGCCAGCAGCCGCGACAGGGAGTGGCGAGAGCAGTACTTC.

The chain carries TRBV2 and TRBJ1-1, with D possibly TRBD1 on 5 matching bases. With 3 bases removed from V and 5 bases from J, the gap between germline ends came to 13 bases. Germline CDR1 and CDR2: SNHLY and FYNNEI. The CDR3 covers 14 residues. The CDR3 is CASSDREVRTEAFF. CDR3 nucleotide sequence: TGTGCCAGCAGTGACAGGGAGGTGCGGACTGAAGCTTTCTTT.

V gene TRBV11-2 combines with J gene TRBJ2-1; 7 bases align to TRBD2. The germline V gene has CDR1 SGHAT and CDR2 FQNNGV. With 5 bases clipped from V and 7 bases from J, the junction kept 2 bases outside the gene matches. The length of the CDR3 is 12 residues. CDR3 in amino acids: CASSPGLNEQFF. As DNA, the CDR3 is TGTGCCAGCAGCCCGGGACTAAATGAGCAGTTCTTC.

The chain couples TRBV13 to TRBJ2-7; the match to TRBD2 covers 8 bases. V lost 5 bases, J lost 1 base, and 13 bases stayed unmatched. This CDR3 spans 17 amino acids. Looked up from germline, CDR1 is PRHDT and CDR2 is FYEKMQ (reference sequence). CDR3 sequence (DNA): TGTGCCAGCAGCCCAATGGACTGGAGCGGGAGTTCCTACGAGCAGTACTTC. It codes for CASSPMDWSGSSYEQYF.

V and J are TRBV28 and TRBJ1-2; D might be TRBD1 (6 bases). Germline V CDR1 and CDR2: MDHEN, SYDVKM. The CDR3 loop spans 18 amino acids. Trimming took 5 bases from V and 1 from J, leaving 23 bases between them. The CDR3 region is CASSTTVGTPTFNYGYTF. The CDR3 DNA follows: TGTGCCAGCAGTACCACGGTCGGGACACCTACCTTTAACTATGGCTACACCTTC.

A remark on this clone: This CDR3 is also generated by other DNA sequences in the sample. This chain joins TRBV19 and TRBJ2-1; 12 bases line up with TRBD2. The trim removed 1 base at V and 4 bases at J, leaving 2 bases unmatched. The CDR3 length is 16 residues. Germline CDR1 is LNHDA and CDR2 is SQIVND (reference sequence). CDR3 residues: CASSIASGRGYNEQFF. CDR3 bases: TGTGCCAGTAGTATAGCTAGCGGGAGGGGGTACAATGAGCAGTTCTTC.

This clone was counted only a few times. This sequence joins TRBV7-9 and TRBJ2-1; 9 bases align to TRBD1. The trim removed 5 bases at V and 4 bases at J, leaving 6 bases unmatched. CDR1 and CDR2 (germline): SEHNR, FQNEAQ (reference sequence). The CDR3 sequence is 15 residues long. CDR3 nucleotide sequence: TGTGCCAGCAGCCCGCGGACAGGGGTATACAATGAGCAGTTCTTC. It yields the protein CASSPRTGVYNEQFF.

The genes are TRBV6-5 and TRBJ2-1; D unresolved. CDR1 is MNHEY, CDR2 SVGAGI, per germline. CDR3 size: 12 residues. V was trimmed by 7 bases and J by 5 bases, leaving 9 bases between them. Here the CDR3 DNA reads TGTGCCAGCACTGCGGTCGACAATGAGCAGTTCTTC. Its translation is CASTAVDNEQFF.

CDR3 region: CASSSLASEQYF. The CDR3 region has the DNA TGTGCCAGCAGTTCCCTAGCATCCGAGCAGTACTTC. V gene TRBV27 combines with J gene TRBJ2-7, with a possible D match to TRBD2 (5 bases). V was pared by 4 bases and J by 6 bases, with 10 bases between. CDR1 and CDR2 (germline): MNHEY, SMNVEV (reference sequence). The CDR3 is 12 residues long.

The chain has TRBV19 and TRBJ1-5; 7 bases are a match to TRBD1. The CDR3 is made up of 14 amino acids. V trimming: 4 bases; J trimming: 7 bases; junction bases outside the gene matches: 7. CDR1 and CDR2 from the germline V gene are LNHDA and SQIVND (reference sequence). CDR3 residues: CASSSDMTGQPQHF. CDR3 nucleotide sequence: TGTGCCAGTAGTAGCGACATGACAGGGCAGCCCCAGCATTTT.

The V and J genes are TRBV7-7 and TRBJ2-2; the D gene is possibly TRBD2 (6 bases). Germline V CDR1 and CDR2: SSHAT, FNYEAQ (reference sequence). The CDR3 is made up of 16 amino acids. V dropped 1 base and J dropped 5 bases, with 14 bases sitting between them. The DNA of the CDR3 is TGTGCCAGCAGCTTAGGAGCTAGCGTTTATACCGGGGAGCTGTTTTTT. Translation: CASSLGASVYTGELFF.